These 27 T cell receptor beta chains originate from one sample sequenced in a study of control samples from healthy donors and cancer patients. The data were produced by immunoSEQ multiplex PCR, yet TCRdb's version contains in-frame clones alone and is incomplete. The sample has some 140,000 clones; around 85% are singletons. Sequencing used blood. Receptor source: a woman aged 25-40 years in good health.

The chain employs TRBV30 and TRBJ1-1; D is undetermined. V lost 4 bases to trimming and J lost 0 bases, with 3 bases between them. Germline V lookup: CDR1 GTSNPN, CDR2 SVGIG (reference sequence). This CDR3 contains 11 residues. The CDR3 is CAWTVNTEAFF. CDR3 DNA: TGTGCCTGGACGGTGAACACTGAAGCTTTCTTT.

The genes are TRBV29-1 and TRBJ1-3; 7 bases map to TRBD1. The junction had 4 bases not matched to a gene; V was cut back by 3 bases and J by 2 bases. From germline, CDR1 is SQVTM and CDR2 ANQGSEA. The CDR3 totals 14 residues. Written as DNA, the CDR3 is TGCAGCGTTGATAGGCAGGGGGCTGGAAACACCATATATTTT. It encodes CSVDRQGAGNTIYF.

In DNA form, the CDR3 reads TGTGCCAGCAGTAAGAGTGAGGCGAACACCGGGGAGCTGTTTTTT. This gives the protein CASSKSEANTGELFF. The chain recombines TRBV6-4 with TRBJ2-2; D call uncertain. The CDR3 is made up of 15 amino acids. V was trimmed by 5 bases and J by 0 bases, leaving 10 bases between them. Germline V gene lookup returns CDR1 MRHNA and CDR2 SNTAGT.

The CDR3 loop reads CAWSVLGGTPDTQYF. CDR3 DNA: TGTGCCTGGAGTGTACTGGGAGGGACCCCAGATACGCAGTATTTT. The genes are TRBV30 and TRBJ2-3, with TRBD2 matching over 7 bases. This CDR3 is 15 amino acids long. Looked up from germline, CDR1 is GTSNPN and CDR2 is SVGIG (reference sequence). J gave up 4 bases and V 0 bases, and 7 bases lay outside the gene matches.

The chain has TRBV30 and TRBJ1-5; D might be TRBD1 (5 bases). CDR1 and CDR2 from the germline V gene are GTSNPN and SVGIG (reference sequence). Trimming shortened V by 3 bases and J by 2 bases, and 11 bases separated the two germline ends. CDR3 length: 14 residues. This CDR3 is CAWSLLGGNQPQHF. In DNA, the CDR3 is TGTGCCTGGAGCCTCTTAGGGGGCAATCAGCCCCAGCATTTT.

This rearrangement joins TRBV6-5 to TRBJ2-1, with D possibly being TRBD2 (5 bases). This CDR3 comprises 14 residues. The V and J ends lost 6 bases and 4 bases respectively, with 13 bases between them. Germline V gene lookup returns CDR1 MNHEY and CDR2 SVGAGI. The DNA of the CDR3 is TGTGCCAGCAGCGCTGGACTGTATTACAATGAGCAGTTCTTC. Protein sequence: CASSAGLYYNEQFF.

This sequence joins TRBV5-1 and TRBJ1-1, with 7 bases lining up with TRBD1. CDR1 is SGHRS, CDR2 YFSETQ, per germline. Trimming at V came to 0 bases and at J to 0 bases, leaving 5 bases not matched to a gene. The CDR3 runs to 16 residues. The CDR3 DNA reads TGCGCCAGCAGCTTGGATCCTACAGGGGTGAACACTGAAGCTTTCTTT. This encodes CASSLDPTGVNTEAFF.

The chain employs TRBV4-2 and TRBJ2-7; maybe TRBD2 (6 bases). This CDR3 has 15 amino acids. V gave up 0 bases and J gave up 1 base, with 10 bases separating them. CDR1 is LGHNA and CDR2 is YNFKEQ in the germline V gene. CDR3 sequence (DNA): TGTGCCAGCAGCCAAGAGTGGGAGGCATCCTACGAGCAGTACTTC. This encodes CASSQEWEASYEQYF.

This clone has only one observation. V gene TRBV6-5 combines with J gene TRBJ1-3; D is undetermined. This CDR3 has 15 amino acids. Per the germline V gene, CDR1 is MNHEY and CDR2 is SVGAGI. V was shortened by 6 bases and J by 0 bases, with 12 bases between the two germline ends. The CDR3 DNA reads TGTGCCAGCAGGCCACGACACCACTCTGGAAACACCATATATTTT. Translation: CASRPRHHSGNTIYF.

The chain is built from TRBV9 and TRBJ1-3, with D maybe TRBD1 (5 bases). With 0 bases removed from V and 0 bases from J, the gap between germline ends came to 16 bases. Germline CDR1 reads SGDLS; CDR2 reads YYNGEE. CDR3 length: 18 amino acids. The CDR3 DNA reads as TGTGCCAGCAGCGTAGGTCTCCAGGTTGGGGGCTCTGGAAACACCATATATTTT. Amino acid sequence: CASSVGLQVGGSGNTIYF.

The chain is built from TRBV5-4 and TRBJ1-4; D is perhaps TRBD1 (6 bases). Germline assignment: CDR1 SGHNT and CDR2 YYREEE (reference sequence). CDR3 size: 15 residues. V was clipped by 4 bases and J by 7 bases, with 17 bases between them. The CDR3: CASSRDTKGGEKLFF. DNA for the CDR3: TGTGCCAGCAGCCGGGACACAAAAGGGGGTGAAAAACTGTTTTTT.

Only one count was recorded for this clone. The chain employs TRBV10-1 and TRBJ2-7, with TRBD1 identical over 10 bases. This CDR3 is 14 amino acids long. V was clipped by 6 bases and J by 4 bases; unmatched bases: 6. The germline gives CDR1 WNHNN, CDR2 SYGVQD (reference sequence). CDR3 DNA: TGCGCCAGCAGCCCTCGGACAGGGGGTTACGAGCAGTACTTC. Translated: CASSPRTGGYEQYF.

This rearrangement joins TRBV6-5 to TRBJ1-5; no clear D gene. The V gene's germline CDR1 is MNHEY and CDR2 SVGAGI. Trimming took off 0 bases at V and 5 bases at J, with 8 bases between the two ends. The length of the CDR3 is 14 residues. The CDR3 sequence: CASSYSKGYQPQHF. The CDR3 bases are TGTGCCAGCAGTTACTCGAAGGGTTATCAGCCCCAGCATTTT.

V and J are TRBV28 and TRBJ1-4; D not certain. CDR1 is MDHEN, CDR2 SYDVKM, per germline. CDR3 length: 15 amino acids. The germline V and J ends were trimmed by 7 bases and 2 bases, with 14 bases remaining between them. The CDR3: CASTIPQETNEKLFF. Written as DNA, the CDR3 is TGTGCCAGCACCATCCCTCAGGAGACTAATGAAAAACTGTTTTTT.

The chain recombines TRBV3-1 (or the pseudogene TRBV3-2) with TRBJ2-7; D not certain. V was cut by 2 bases and J by 6 bases, with 5 bases left in between. The CDR3 consists of 11 residues. The germline V gene has CDR1 LGHDT and CDR2 YNNKEL (reference sequence). In DNA, the CDR3 is TGTGCCAGCAGCCAAAGAGGCGAGCAGTACTTC. Amino acids: CASSQRGEQYF.

The chain is built from TRBV27 and TRBJ2-7; TRBD2 agrees at 11 bases. Germline assignment: CDR1 MNHEY and CDR2 SMNVEV (reference sequence). V dropped 6 bases and J dropped 7; count of bases not matched to a gene: 20. The CDR3 consists of 18 residues. CDR3 sequence reads: CASSRGGLAGGPAWEQYF. CDR3 nucleotide sequence: TGTGCCAGCAGCCGCGGGGGGCTAGCGGGAGGACCGGCCTGGGAGCAGTACTTC.

The CDR3 nucleotides read TGCGCCAGCAGCTTGGGCGACGGGAGGGGTGAGCAGTTCTTC. Protein sequence: CASSLGDGRGEQFF. V is TRBV5-1 and J is TRBJ2-1; the match to TRBD2 covers 8 bases. This CDR3 is built from 14 residues. Germline V gene data show CDR1 as SGHRS and CDR2 as YFSETQ. J was trimmed by 9 bases and V by 0 bases; bases with no gene match: 5.

The chain recombines TRBV14 with TRBJ1-6; the D is unclear. This CDR3 is 13 amino acids long. Germline CDR1 reads SGHDN; CDR2 reads FVKESK. Trimming cost V 1 base and J 7 bases, with 5 bases left between them. CDR3 sequence: CASSQGSNSPLHF. The CDR3, as DNA: TGTGCCAGCAGCCAAGGGAGCAATTCACCCCTCCACTTT.

The rearrangement joins TRBV2 to TRBJ1-5; D gene uncertain. The germline V gene has CDR1 SNHLY and CDR2 FYNNEI. The germline V and J ends were trimmed by 6 bases and 6 bases, with 15 bases remaining between them. The CDR3 totals 14 residues. Here the CDR3 reads CASSPPPRGQPQHF. The CDR3 DNA reads as TGTGCCAGCAGCCCCCCGCCACGGGGTCAGCCCCAGCATTTT.

This chain joins TRBV25-1 and TRBJ2-1; 9 bases match TRBD2. The CDR3 length is 14 residues. The germline V gene encodes CDR1 MGHDK and CDR2 SYGVNS. The V and J ends lost 4 bases and 9 bases, in that order; junction bases with no gene match: 7. This CDR3 reads CASSGREGHREQFF. Here the CDR3 DNA reads TGTGCCAGCAGTGGGCGGGAGGGCCACCGTGAGCAGTTCTTC.

This chain joins TRBV11-2 and TRBJ1-1; TRBD1 matches 7 bases. The germline gives CDR1 SGHAT, CDR2 FQNNGV. The V and J ends lost 5 bases and 3 bases, in that order; junction bases with no gene match: 6. The length of the CDR3 is 14 residues. The CDR3, as DNA: TGTGCCAGCAGCCAGGGGGAATGGTACACTGAAGCTTTCTTT. Encoded protein: CASSQGEWYTEAFF.

A single count supports this clone. The V and J genes are TRBV2 and TRBJ2-3, with 11 bases lining up with TRBD2. This CDR3 has 19 amino acids. Germline assignment: CDR1 SNHLY and CDR2 FYNNEI. Trimming cost V 8 bases and J 2 bases; bases outside gene matches: 18. CDR3 sequence: CASDKFPLAGVQTTDTQYF. CDR3 sequence (DNA): TGTGCCAGCGATAAGTTCCCACTAGCGGGAGTTCAGACCACAGATACGCAGTATTTT.

The rearrangement uses TRBV10-3 and TRBJ2-5; TRBD2 agrees at 7 bases. CDR1 ENHRY and CDR2 SYGVKD come from the germline V gene. The CDR3 is 13 residues long. The CDR3 region is CAVGAGAGETQYF. The CDR3 DNA is TGTGCAGTTGGGGCGGGAGCGGGGGAGACCCAGTACTTC.

The chain recombines TRBV5-1 with TRBJ1-4, with unresolved D. The germline V gene encodes CDR1 SGHRS and CDR2 YFSETQ. Trimming shortened V by 4 bases and J by 8 bases, and 12 bases separated the two germline ends. This CDR3 has 13 amino acids. In DNA, the CDR3 is TGCGCCAGCAGCCTCCCTATGGGGGAAAAACTGTTTTTT. Protein sequence: CASSLPMGEKLFF.

The chain links TRBV3-1 (or the pseudogene TRBV3-2) to TRBJ1-1; the D is unclear. Germline CDR1 and CDR2: LGHDT and YNNKEL (reference sequence). The V end was cut by 0 bases, the J end by 11 bases, with 7 bases between. The length of the CDR3 is 11 residues. The CDR3 sequence: CASSQDEVAFF. The CDR3 bases are TGTGCCAGCAGCCAAGATGAGGTGGCTTTCTTT.

This chain connects TRBV3-1 (or the pseudogene TRBV3-2) to TRBJ2-1, with 9 bases aligning to TRBD2. The CDR3 covers 16 residues. Germline loops: CDR1 LGHDT, CDR2 YNNKEL (reference sequence). V was pared by 0 bases and J by 4 bases, with 4 bases of the junction left unmatched. CDR3 region: CASSQDWLAGYNEQFF. Here the CDR3 DNA reads TGTGCCAGCAGCCAAGATTGGCTAGCGGGGTACAATGAGCAGTTCTTC.

This sequence joins TRBV4-2 and TRBJ2-2, with 10 bases matching TRBD1. Trimming cost V 3 bases and J 6 bases; bases outside gene matches: 7. Germline V lookup: CDR1 LGHNA, CDR2 YNFKEQ. The CDR3 sequence is 16 residues long. CDR3 sequence: CASSQTGGGVSGELFF. The CDR3 DNA reads TGTGCCAGCAGCCAGACAGGGGGCGGCGTTTCCGGGGAGCTGTTTTTT.